This T cell receptor beta chain was obtained from a study of post-analysis software for immune sequencing data. Notes on the study in general: By F measure, strong co-clustering occurred among samples prepared in the same batch. Four or five TRBV segments occurring more often in patients than controls included TRBV5-6, TRBV5-1 and TRBV20-1. In multiple sclerosis, normalized Chao1 diversity was significantly below that of controls.

Points on this clonotype: Its specificity is unknown.

The CDR3 is made up of 15 amino acids. V lost 5 bases, J lost 7 bases, and 17 bases lay in between. Germline V CDR1 and CDR2: LGHDT, YNNKEL (reference sequence). Built from TCR beta cDNA, the libraries had unique molecular identifiers in them. TCRdb analysed the PCR reads with MiXCR anew, one entry per CDR3 protein. The sample holds roughly 700,000 distinct CDR3 sequences, 25% to 30% seen once. The chain joins TRBV3-1 to TRBJ1-4; weak D call: TRBD1 (5 bases). Sequencing was performed on blood. The TCR sequence derives from a girl aged 5 to 17 with multiple sclerosis. The CDR3 sequence: CASSWMAHGGEKLFF. The CDR3 DNA follows: TGTGCCAGCAGCTGGATGGCACATGGGGGTGAAAAACTGTTTTTT.